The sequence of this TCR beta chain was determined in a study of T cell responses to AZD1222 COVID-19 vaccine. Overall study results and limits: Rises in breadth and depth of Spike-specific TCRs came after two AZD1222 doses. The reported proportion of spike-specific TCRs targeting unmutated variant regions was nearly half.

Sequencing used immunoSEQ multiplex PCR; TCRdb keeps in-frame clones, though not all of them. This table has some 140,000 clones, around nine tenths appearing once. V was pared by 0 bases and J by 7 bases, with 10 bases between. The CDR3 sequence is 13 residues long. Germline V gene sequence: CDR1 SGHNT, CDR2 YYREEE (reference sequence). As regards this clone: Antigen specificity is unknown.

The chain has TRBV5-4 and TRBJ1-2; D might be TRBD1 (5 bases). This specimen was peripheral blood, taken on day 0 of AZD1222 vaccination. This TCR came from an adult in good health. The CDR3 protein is CASSLAGGTGYTF. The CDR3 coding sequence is TGTGCCAGCAGCTTGGCGGGAGGGACTGGCTACACCTTC.